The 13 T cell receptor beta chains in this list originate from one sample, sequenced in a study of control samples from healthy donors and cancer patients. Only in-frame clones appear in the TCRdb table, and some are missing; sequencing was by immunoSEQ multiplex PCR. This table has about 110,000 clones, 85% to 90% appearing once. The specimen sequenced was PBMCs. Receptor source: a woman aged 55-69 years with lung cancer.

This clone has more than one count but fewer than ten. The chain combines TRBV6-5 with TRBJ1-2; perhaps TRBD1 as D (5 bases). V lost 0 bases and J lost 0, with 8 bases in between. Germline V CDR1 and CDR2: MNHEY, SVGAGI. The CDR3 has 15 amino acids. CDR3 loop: CASSYSGAANYGYTF. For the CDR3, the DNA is TGTGCCAGCAGTTACTCAGGGGCGGCTAACTATGGCTACACCTTC.

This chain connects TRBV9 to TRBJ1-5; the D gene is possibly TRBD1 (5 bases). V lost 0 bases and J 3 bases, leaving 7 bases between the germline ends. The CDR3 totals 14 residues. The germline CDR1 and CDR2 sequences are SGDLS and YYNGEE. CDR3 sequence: CASSVAQDNQPQHF. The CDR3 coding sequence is TGTGCCAGCAGCGTAGCACAGGACAATCAGCCCCAGCATTTT.

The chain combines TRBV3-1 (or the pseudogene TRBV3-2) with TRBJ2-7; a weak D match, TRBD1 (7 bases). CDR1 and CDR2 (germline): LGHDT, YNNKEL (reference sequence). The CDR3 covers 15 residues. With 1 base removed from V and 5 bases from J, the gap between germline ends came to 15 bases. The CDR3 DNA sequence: TGTGCCAGCAGCCAAGGGACAGGAGGGATCAACGAGCAGTACTTC. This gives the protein CASSQGTGGINEQYF.

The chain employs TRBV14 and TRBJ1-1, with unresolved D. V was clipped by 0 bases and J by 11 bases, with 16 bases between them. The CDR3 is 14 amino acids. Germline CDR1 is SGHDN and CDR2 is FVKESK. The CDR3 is CASSQDSNSRRAFF. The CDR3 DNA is TGTGCCAGCAGCCAAGATTCAAACAGCCGCCGGGCTTTCTTT. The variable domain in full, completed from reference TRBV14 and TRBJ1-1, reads EAGVTQFPSHSVIEKGQTVTLRCDPISGHDNLYWYRRVMGKEIKFLLHFVKESKQDESGMPNNRFLAERTGGTYSTLKVQPAELEDSGVYFCASSQDSNSRRAFFGQGTRLTVV.

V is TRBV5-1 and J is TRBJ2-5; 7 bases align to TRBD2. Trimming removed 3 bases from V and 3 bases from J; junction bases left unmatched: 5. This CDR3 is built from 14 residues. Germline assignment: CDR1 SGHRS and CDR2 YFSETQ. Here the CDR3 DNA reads TGCGCCAGCAGCTCGACTAGCACCAAAGAGACCCAGTACTTC. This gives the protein CASSSTSTKETQYF. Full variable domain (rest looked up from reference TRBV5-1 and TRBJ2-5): KAGVTQTPRYLIKTRGQQVTLSCSPISGHRSVSWYQQTPGQGLQFLFEYFSETQRNKGNFPGRFSGRQFSNSRSEMNVSTLELGDSALYLCASSSTSTKETQYFGPGTRLLVL.

The CDR3 DNA follows: TGTGCCAGCAGTTACTTCGCTGACGCAGATACGCAGTATTTT. Translation gives CASSYFADADTQYF. The chain joins TRBV6-5 to TRBJ2-3; D is undetermined. Germline V lookup: CDR1 MNHEY, CDR2 SVGAGI. Between the trimmed V and J ends, which lost 1 base and 4 bases, there was a span of 9 bases. The CDR3 consists of 14 residues.

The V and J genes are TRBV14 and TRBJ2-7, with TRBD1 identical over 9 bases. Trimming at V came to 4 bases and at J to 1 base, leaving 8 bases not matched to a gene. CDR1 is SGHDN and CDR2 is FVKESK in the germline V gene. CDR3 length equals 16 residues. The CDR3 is CASSRRLGQGSYEQYF. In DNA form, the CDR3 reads TGTGCCAGCAGCCGGAGGCTGGGACAGGGTTCCTACGAGCAGTACTTC.

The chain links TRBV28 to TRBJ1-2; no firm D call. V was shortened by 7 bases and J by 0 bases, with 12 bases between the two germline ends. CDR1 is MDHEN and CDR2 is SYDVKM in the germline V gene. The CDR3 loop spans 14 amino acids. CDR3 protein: CASTSGSPNYGYTF. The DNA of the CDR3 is TGTGCCAGCACTAGTGGCAGTCCTAACTATGGCTACACCTTC.

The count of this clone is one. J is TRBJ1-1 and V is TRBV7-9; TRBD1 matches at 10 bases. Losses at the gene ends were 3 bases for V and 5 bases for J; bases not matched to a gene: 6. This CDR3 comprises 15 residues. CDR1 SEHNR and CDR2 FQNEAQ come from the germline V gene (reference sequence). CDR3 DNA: TGTGCCAGCAGCTTTGACAGGGGGCGCGAAACTGAAGCTTTCTTT. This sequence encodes CASSFDRGRETEAFF.

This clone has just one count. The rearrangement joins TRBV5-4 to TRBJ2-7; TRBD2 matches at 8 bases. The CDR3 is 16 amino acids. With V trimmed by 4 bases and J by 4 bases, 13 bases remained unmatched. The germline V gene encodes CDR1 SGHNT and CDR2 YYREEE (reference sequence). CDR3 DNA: TGTGCCAGCAGCAAGAGTGACGGGAGGGCCACGTACGAGCAGTACTTC. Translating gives CASSKSDGRATYEQYF.

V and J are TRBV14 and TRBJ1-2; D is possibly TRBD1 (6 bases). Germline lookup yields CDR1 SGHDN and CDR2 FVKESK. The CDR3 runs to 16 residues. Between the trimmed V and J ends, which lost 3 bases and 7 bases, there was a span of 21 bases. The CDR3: CASSQIGGGPQSGYTF. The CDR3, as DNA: TGTGCCAGCAGCCAGATAGGGGGGGGGCCGCAGAGTGGCTACACCTTC.

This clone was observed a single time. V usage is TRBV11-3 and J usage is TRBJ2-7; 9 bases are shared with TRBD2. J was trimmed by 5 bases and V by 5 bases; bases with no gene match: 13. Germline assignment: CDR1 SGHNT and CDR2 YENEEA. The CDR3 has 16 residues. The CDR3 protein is CASSASHEREADEQYF. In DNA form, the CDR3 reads TGTGCCAGCAGCGCCTCCCACGAGCGGGAGGCTGACGAGCAGTACTTC.

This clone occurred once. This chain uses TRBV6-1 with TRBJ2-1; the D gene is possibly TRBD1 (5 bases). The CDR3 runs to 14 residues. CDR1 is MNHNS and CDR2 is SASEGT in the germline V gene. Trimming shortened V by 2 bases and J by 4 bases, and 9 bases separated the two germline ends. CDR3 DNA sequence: TGTGCCAGCAGTGAATTAACAGGTTACAATGAGCAGTTCTTC. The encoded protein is CASSELTGYNEQFF.